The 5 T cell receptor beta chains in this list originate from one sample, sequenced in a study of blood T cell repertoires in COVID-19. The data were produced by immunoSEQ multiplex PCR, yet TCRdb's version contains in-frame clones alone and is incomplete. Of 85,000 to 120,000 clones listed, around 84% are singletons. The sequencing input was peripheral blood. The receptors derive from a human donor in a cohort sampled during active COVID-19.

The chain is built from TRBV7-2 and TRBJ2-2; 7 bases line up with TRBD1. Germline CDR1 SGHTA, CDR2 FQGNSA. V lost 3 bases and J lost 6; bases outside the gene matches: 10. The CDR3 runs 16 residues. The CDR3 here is CASSFFSGQAAGELFF. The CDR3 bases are TGTGCCAGCAGCTTTTTCTCCGGACAGGCCGCCGGGGAGCTGTTTTTT.

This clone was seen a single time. CDR3 in DNA: TGTGCCAGCAGACCTCAGGGGGAAAGCACTGAAGCTTTCTTT. This sequence encodes CASRPQGESTEAFF. The chain is built from TRBV2 and TRBJ1-1, with 7 nucleotides matching TRBD1. Trimming at V came to 6 bases and at J to 4 bases, leaving 8 bases not matched to a gene. This CDR3 spans 14 amino acids. Germline CDR1 reads SNHLY; CDR2 reads FYNNEI.

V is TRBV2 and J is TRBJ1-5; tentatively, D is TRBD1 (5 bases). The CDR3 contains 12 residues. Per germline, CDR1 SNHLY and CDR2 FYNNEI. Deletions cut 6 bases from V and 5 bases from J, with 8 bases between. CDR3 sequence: CASRLGDQPQHF. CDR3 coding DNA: TGTGCCAGCAGGCTAGGGGATCAGCCCCAGCATTTT.

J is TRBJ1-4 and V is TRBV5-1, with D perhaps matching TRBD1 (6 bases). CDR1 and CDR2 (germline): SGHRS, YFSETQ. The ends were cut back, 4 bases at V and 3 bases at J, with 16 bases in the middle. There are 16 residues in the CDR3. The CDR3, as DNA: TGCGCCAGCAGCCCCGGCGGGGGGCTGGCTAATGAAAAACTGTTTTTT. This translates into CASSPGGGLANEKLFF.

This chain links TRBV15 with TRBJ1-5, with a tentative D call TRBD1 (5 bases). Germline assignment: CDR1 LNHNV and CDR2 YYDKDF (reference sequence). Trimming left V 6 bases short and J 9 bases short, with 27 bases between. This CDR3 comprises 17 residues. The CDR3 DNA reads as TGTGCCACCAGTGGAATTGGACGGACCCTGGGGGGTGGGCCCCAGCATTTT. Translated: CATSGIGRTLGGGPQHF.